Listed here is a single T cell receptor (beta chain). The sample belongs to a study of blood T cell repertoires in COVID-19. Turning to the study itself: From T cells, B-cell-depleted T cells, or PBMCs came the material, which was cDNA or gDNA.

Germline assignment: CDR1 SGHRS and CDR2 YFSETQ. The CDR3 extends over 15 amino acids. Trimming removed 2 bases from V and 1 base from J; junction bases left unmatched: 4. Here immunoSEQ multiplex PCR was the method, and the copy in TCRdb shows in-frame clones only, minus some. The repertoire includes 300,000 to 450,000 clones, more than 75% of them detected once, and 1% to 1.5% sits in the top ten. Participants were placed into cohorts based on the clinical history they reported. The study counted Cohort 3 donors as recovered given two negative PCRs, clearance, or symptom resolution. Specimen: PBMCs or T cells enriched from blood (not recorded which). The source of this sequence is a man aged 30 to 39 who had recovered from COVID-19. The chain links TRBV5-1 to TRBJ1-1; 8 positions agree with TRBD1. The CDR3 bases are TGCGCCAGCAGCTTAGCCGGGACAGGGAACACTGAAGCTTTCTTT. Encoded protein: CASSLAGTGNTEAFF.